The clone carrying this T cell receptor (delta chain) was counted a few times. Antigen specificity is unknown. The translation of this DNA and the TCRdb protein of a much larger clone differ at residue 3, probably owing to a read error; the protein shown here is translated from the DNA. TCRdb used CATT to re-call clones from the multiplex PCR reads. The sample consists of tens of thousands of delta-chain clones, over 1.1% of them appearing once. The data derive from a study of γδ T cells in repeated Plasmodium falciparum infection. Study overall: Age- and gender-matched Australian children served as comparison for malaria-exposed Malian children. Overall study results and limits: In Vdelta2-negative, largely Vdelta1+, gammadelta repertoires, repeated controlled infections appeared to drive clonal selection waves.

Germline assignment: CDR1 GEAIGNYY and CDR2 EKD. This CDR3 has 15 residues. Gammadelta T cells were flow-sorted from PBMC into Vgamma9/Vdelta2+ and Vdelta2-negative populations for bulk analysis. The source is a pool of human donors (malaria-infected and uninfected, not separated). This rearrangement joins TRDV2 to TRDJ1; maybe TRDD3 (6 bases). Matching the DNA to germline supplied the J gene, which TCRdb does not give. The source material was gamma-delta T cells from blood. The CDR3 nucleotides read TGTGCCTATGACACCCGATACGCCGGGGGCGATAAACTCATCTTT. Translating it yields CAYDTRYAGGDKLIF.